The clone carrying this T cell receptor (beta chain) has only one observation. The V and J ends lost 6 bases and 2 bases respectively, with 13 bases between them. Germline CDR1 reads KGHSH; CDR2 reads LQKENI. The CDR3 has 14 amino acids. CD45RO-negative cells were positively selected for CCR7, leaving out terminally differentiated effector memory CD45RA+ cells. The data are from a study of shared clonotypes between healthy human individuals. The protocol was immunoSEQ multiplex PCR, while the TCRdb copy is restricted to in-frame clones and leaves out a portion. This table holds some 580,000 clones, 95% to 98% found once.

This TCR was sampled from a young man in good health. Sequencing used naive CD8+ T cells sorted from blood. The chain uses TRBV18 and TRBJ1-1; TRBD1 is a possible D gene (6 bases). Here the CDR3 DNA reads TGTGCCAGCTCTGTCCGGGACATCAACACTGAAGCTTTCTTT. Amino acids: CASSVRDINTEAFF.